This T cell receptor beta chain came from a study of cytomegalovirus exposure and HLA in healthy donors. Researchers ran the PCR with 60 Vbeta and 13 Jbeta primers. Method: immunoSEQ multiplex PCR; TCRdb's copy keeps in-frame clones and lacks some. The sample lists 100,000 or so clones; 75% to 85% were seen once. V gave up 5 bases and J gave up 2 bases, with 12 bases separating them. The length of the CDR3 is 14 residues. CDR1 is MNHEY and CDR2 is SVGAGI in the germline V gene. Donors consisted of healthy bone marrow donors. Study results and limitations: V segments that were indistinguishable, TRBV6-2 and TRBV6-3 among them, were omitted from analysis. There were several of the most significant clusters that appeared linked to common viral pathogens in a later analysis. On later analysis, the bulk of CMV-associated TCR beta chains appeared to be HLA-restricted.

As for this clone: The antigen remains undetermined.

This clonotype originated in a man aged 25-45 years in good health and CMV-seropositive. This chain uses TRBV6-5 with TRBJ1-2; D not certain. The sequencing input was PBMCs. CDR3 nucleotide sequence: TGTGCCAGCAGTCACGAACAGACGAACTATGGCTACACCTTC. This codes for CASSHEQTNYGYTF.